The next 26 T cell receptor beta chains were all read from a single sample in a study of regulatory T cells in long-lasting Graves disease. Arm-PCR of CDR3 regions and iRepertoire HTBI primers were used to build TCR beta libraries. Via MiXCR, TCRdb re-called the multiplex PCR reads, giving one row per CDR3 protein. The sample contains about 560,000 distinct CDR3 sequences, around 15% of which appear only once. Time point of the sample: newly diagnosed GD, antithyroid drugs for less than 3 months. Construction of the TCR library relied on RNA isolated from PBMCs. These data were also reused for a study on T cells in Graves' hyperthyroidism and ophthalmopathy.

The sequenced sample was peripheral blood mononuclear cells (PBMCs), obtained at new diagnosis, from a patient treated with antithyroid drugs. All receptors come from a man between 18 and 35 years old with Graves disease.

At least ten counts were recorded for this clonotype. The V call is TRBV27, the J call TRBJ2-3; 9 bases match TRBD1. The CDR3 contains 16 residues. Germline V gene data show CDR1 as MNHEY and CDR2 as SMNVEV (reference sequence). Trimming cost V 6 bases and J 3 bases; bases outside gene matches: 10. The DNA of the CDR3 is TGTGCCAGCAGACCCATTGGGGACAGGGAAACAGATACGCAGTATTTT. This translates into CASRPIGDRETDTQYF.

V gene TRBV13 combines with J gene TRBJ2-2; D possibly corresponds to TRBD1 (5 bases). This CDR3 is built from 15 residues. With 6 bases removed from V and 7 bases from J, the gap between germline ends came to 18 bases. CDR1 and CDR2 (germline): PRHDT, FYEKMQ (reference sequence). DNA of the CDR3: TGTGCCAGCAGTTTACCTAGGGGAAATGGCGGGGAGCTGTTTTTT. Its protein product is CASSLPRGNGGELFF.

The rearrangement links TRBV20-1 to TRBJ1-2; D possibly corresponds to TRBD1 (5 bases). The V end lost 6 bases, the J end lost 0 bases, and 17 bases lay between the germline ends. CDR3 length: 15 residues. Germline CDR1 is DFQATT and CDR2 is SNEGSKA (reference sequence). CDR3 bases: TGCAGTGCGCGGTCTCTTGCAGGGTCTAACTATGGCTACACCTTC. This sequence encodes CSARSLAGSNYGYTF.

This clonotype was seen a handful of times. This sequence joins TRBV10-3 and TRBJ2-1; 10 nucleotides line up with TRBD2. V lost 2 bases and J lost 5; bases outside the gene matches: 6. There are 16 residues in the CDR3. Germline values: CDR1 ENHRY, CDR2 SYGVKD. CDR3 nucleotide sequence: TGTGCCATCAGTGAGGCCGGGACTAGCGTCGACAATGAGCAGTTCTTC. Protein product: CAISEAGTSVDNEQFF.

This sequence joins TRBV4-1 and TRBJ1-5; D may be TRBD1 (5 bases). Germline assignment: CDR1 MGHRA and CDR2 YSYEKL. The CDR3 length is 17 residues. Between the trimmed V and J ends, which lost 5 bases and 0 bases, there was a span of 17 bases. CDR3 amino acids: CASSSRSGAVSNQPQHF. The CDR3 DNA reads as TGCGCCAGCAGCTCAAGATCCGGGGCGGTTAGCAATCAGCCCCAGCATTTT.

In this sample, this clonotype turned up a few times. Because the CDR3's place on the DNA is in doubt, the DNA is left out and the CDR3 is given as listed by TCRdb. The J gene is TRBJ1-1, the V gene TRBV2; TRBD1, the table's D call, lacks a check against the DNA. The V gene's germline CDR1 is SNHLY and CDR2 FYNNEI. The CDR3 sequence runs 12 residues, both termini included. CDR3: CASILDRAEAFF.

This clonotype was detected only a few times. For the CDR3, the DNA is TGTGCCAGCAGCCAGGGTGGCTACGGGGGCAATGAGCAGTACTTC. It specifies CASSQGGYGGNEQYF. This sequence joins TRBV14 and TRBJ2-7, with D tentatively TRBD1 or TRBD2 (6 bases each). CDR3 length: 15 residues. Germline CDR1 SGHDN, CDR2 FVKESK. The germline V and J ends were trimmed by 3 bases and 7 bases, with 19 bases remaining between them.

A note on this clonotype: A much larger clone differs by one base, so this may be a read error. V usage is TRBV3-1 and J usage is TRBJ2-7, with 7 bases aligning to TRBD1. The CDR3 loop spans 15 amino acids. V lost 4 bases and J lost 0; bases outside the gene matches: 6. CDR1 and CDR2 (germline): LGHDT, YNNKEL (reference sequence). The CDR3 reads CASSPRRQGSYEQYF. Here the CDR3 DNA reads TGTGCCAGCAGCCCAAGGCGACAGGGCTCCTACGAGCAGTACTTC.

The chain employs TRBV28 and TRBJ1-2; 8 nucleotides align to TRBD1. The V and J ends lost 7 bases and 8 bases, in that order; junction bases with no gene match: 12. The CDR3 sequence is 14 residues long. Per the germline V gene, CDR1 is MDHEN and CDR2 is SYDVKM. In nucleotides, the CDR3 is TGTGCCAGCAATACCAATGCGGACAGGGCAGGCTACACCTTC. Its translation: CASNTNADRAGYTF.

This clonotype was recorded many times. The V and J genes are TRBV7-9 and TRBJ2-7; TRBD2 is a possible D gene (6 bases). Deletions cut 4 bases from V and 5 bases from J, with 12 bases between. Germline V gene sequence: CDR1 SEHNR, CDR2 FQNEAQ (reference sequence). The CDR3 contains 13 residues. The CDR3 sequence: CASSSSGGNEQYF. The CDR3 coding sequence is TGTGCCAGCAGCTCCAGTGGAGGGAACGAGCAGTACTTC.

This clonotype was observed many times. The gene calls are TRBV27 and TRBJ2-2; the D is unclear. Trimming removed 4 bases from V and 3 bases from J, with 3 bases in between. CDR1 and CDR2 from the germline V gene are MNHEY and SMNVEV (reference sequence). The CDR3 loop spans 12 amino acids. The CDR3 DNA is TGTGCCAGCAGTTCGGACACCGGGGAGCTGTTTTTT. Translated, it gives CASSSDTGELFF.

The V call is TRBV9, the J call TRBJ2-3, with D uncertain. The germline V and J ends were trimmed by 0 bases and 2 bases, with 7 bases remaining between them. The CDR3 loop spans 14 amino acids. The germline gives CDR1 SGDLS, CDR2 YYNGEE. The CDR3 DNA sequence: TGTGCCAGCAGCGTAGACGCAAACACAGATACGCAGTATTTT. Translation gives CASSVDANTDTQYF.

This clonotype was recorded many times. The chain uses TRBV27 and TRBJ2-7; the D gene is possibly TRBD1 (5 bases). Germline assignment: CDR1 MNHEY and CDR2 SMNVEV (reference sequence). The length of the CDR3 is 13 residues. Trimming removed 10 bases at V and 1 base at J, with 14 bases between. The CDR3 nucleotides are TGTGCCACAAAGACAGCTAGTTCCTACGAGCAGTACTTC. Its protein is CATKTASSYEQYF.

This clonotype turned up a few times. The V gene is TRBV2, the J gene TRBJ2-2, with 11 bases lining up with TRBD2. After removal of 6 bases from V and 2 bases from J, the junction contained 2 bases not matched to a gene. This CDR3 is 15 amino acids long. In germline, CDR1 is SNHLY, CDR2 FYNNEI. The CDR3 protein is CASRTSGINTGELFF. For the CDR3, the DNA is TGTGCCAGCAGGACTAGCGGGATCAACACCGGGGAGCTGTTTTTT.

The V call is TRBV18, the J call TRBJ2-3; TRBD2 matches 11 bases. CDR1 is KGHSH, CDR2 LQKENI, per germline. J was trimmed by 4 bases and V by 0 bases; bases with no gene match: 6. CDR3 length equals 17 residues. The CDR3 nucleotides read TGTGCCAGCTCACCACCCGGGGTAGCGGGAGGGTCAGATACGCAGTATTTT. Its translation is CASSPPGVAGGSDTQYF.

This clonotype occurred many times. The rearrangement uses TRBV28 and TRBJ1-5, with 8 bases lining up with TRBD1. The CDR3 loop spans 16 amino acids. The germline V gene encodes CDR1 MDHEN and CDR2 SYDVKM. V lost 7 bases to trimming and J lost 6 bases; unmatched junction nucleotides: 14. The CDR3 sequence: CASKDRGWGKRQPQHF. The CDR3 nucleotides read TGTGCCAGCAAAGACAGGGGATGGGGCAAGCGTCAGCCCCAGCATTTT. The full variable domain, rest sourced from reference TRBV28 and TRBJ1-5, is DVKVTQSSRYLVKRTGEKVFLECVQDMDHENMFWYRQDPGLGLRLIYFSYDVKMKEKGDIPEGYSVSREKKERFSLILESASTNQTSMYLCASKDRGWGKRQPQHFGDGTRLSIL.

The sample holds a few counts of this clonotype. V gene TRBV5-1 combines with J gene TRBJ1-3, with no clear D. This CDR3 region has 16 residues. Germline assignment: CDR1 SGHRS and CDR2 YFSETQ. The germline V and J ends were trimmed by 1 base and 1 base, with 12 bases remaining between them. The DNA for the CDR3 is TGCGCCAGCAGCTTGCACAGCCCGGGGTCTGGAAACACCATATATTTT. The encoded protein is CASSLHSPGSGNTIYF.

V gene TRBV18 combines with J gene TRBJ1-2; a weak D match, TRBD1 (6 bases). The CDR3 covers 13 residues. Trimming removed 4 bases at V and 8 bases at J, with 14 bases between. Germline loops: CDR1 KGHSH, CDR2 LQKENI. The CDR3 DNA sequence: TGTGCCAGCTCACAACAGGGAGGACGCGGCTACACCTTC. Translating it yields CASSQQGGRGYTF.

This clonotype was detected only a few times. This rearrangement joins TRBV28 to TRBJ2-1; 9 bases match TRBD2. Germline V gives CDR1 MDHEN, CDR2 SYDVKM. Unmatched junction bases numbered 4, after V lost 3 bases and J lost 4 bases. The CDR3 is made up of 15 amino acids. The CDR3 is CASSFGAGGYNEQFF. The CDR3 DNA is TGTGCCAGCAGTTTTGGAGCGGGAGGATACAATGAGCAGTTCTTC.

V and J are TRBV18 and TRBJ1-2, with TRBD1 identical over 7 bases. With V trimmed by 3 bases and J by 7 bases, 11 bases remained unmatched. CDR1 KGHSH and CDR2 LQKENI come from the germline V gene. The CDR3 extends over 15 amino acids. The CDR3 coding sequence is TGTGCCAGCTCACCGACAGGGCCGAATATAGTTGGCTACACCTTC. Its translation: CASSPTGPNIVGYTF.

This clonotype was observed at least ten times. The genes are TRBV6-1 and TRBJ2-7, with 7 bases lining up with TRBD2. J lost 1 base, V lost 7 bases, and 7 bases had no gene match. Germline CDR1 is MNHNS and CDR2 is SASEGT. The CDR3 runs 14 residues. CDR3 protein: CASTTTSVSYEQYF. CDR3 sequence (DNA): TGTGCCAGCACCACCACTAGCGTATCCTACGAGCAGTACTTC.

This clonotype was counted ten times or more. The gene calls are TRBV7-2 and TRBJ1-1; D not certain. The V gene's germline CDR1 is SGHTA and CDR2 FQGNSA. The CDR3 has 14 amino acids. V lost 1 base, J lost 5 bases, and 11 bases lay in between. The CDR3 protein is CASSLVRGYTEAFF. In nucleotides, the CDR3 is TGTGCCAGCAGCTTAGTACGCGGTTATACTGAAGCTTTCTTT.

The chain combines TRBV20-1 with TRBJ2-1; 14 bases map to TRBD2. Germline values: CDR1 DFQATT, CDR2 SNEGSKA (reference sequence). The CDR3 extends over 19 amino acids. Germline trimming cut 0 bases from V and 5 bases from J; bases unmatched to any gene: 12. This chain's CDR3 is CSARDGGLAGVGVHNEQFF. Here the CDR3 DNA reads TGCAGTGCTAGAGACGGGGGACTAGCGGGAGTTGGGGTCCACAATGAGCAGTTCTTC.

In this sample, this clonotype turned up many times. This sequence joins TRBV5-1 and TRBJ2-7, with 8 bases identical to TRBD1. This CDR3 comprises 16 residues. V lost 0 bases, J lost 0 bases, and 5 bases stayed unmatched. Germline assignment: CDR1 SGHRS and CDR2 YFSETQ. The CDR3 sequence is CASSLAGQGSSYEQYF. The CDR3 nucleotides are TGCGCCAGCAGCTTGGCCGGACAGGGAAGCTCCTACGAGCAGTACTTC.

This clonotype showed up just a few times. V usage is TRBV19 and J usage is TRBJ2-7, with D possibly called TRBD1 or TRBD2 (10 bases each). Trimming took off 5 bases at V and 0 bases at J, with 26 bases between the two ends. The CDR3 has 19 amino acids. The germline V gene encodes CDR1 LNHDA and CDR2 SQIVND (reference sequence). The CDR3 spells CASSSPGQGPSGSSYEQYF. CDR3 coding DNA: TGTGCCAGTAGTTCACCGGGACAGGGGCCTAGCGGGAGCTCCTACGAGCAGTACTTC.

This clonotype was detected a few times. V gene TRBV27 combines with J gene TRBJ2-1, with 7 bases identical to TRBD2. Germline loops: CDR1 MNHEY, CDR2 SMNVEV (reference sequence). CDR3 length: 14 residues. The V segment lost 2 bases and the J segment 9 bases; nucleotides outside the gene matches: 7. The CDR3 is CASSLGLGEGEQFF. For the CDR3, the DNA is TGTGCCAGCAGTTTAGGACTAGGAGAGGGTGAGCAGTTCTTC.